The clone carrying this TCR beta chain was seen repeatedly, ten times or more. Antigen specificity is unknown. The sample comes from a study of T cells in Graves' hyperthyroidism and ophthalmopathy. It was RNA transcripts that yielded the amplified TCR beta CDR3 regions. The HTBI primer set was used in a first-round RT-PCR of the TCR CDR3. In TCRdb, the multiplex PCR reads were re-called with MiXCR into one record per CDR3 protein. The data show roughly 300,000 distinct CDR3 sequences, around 23% seen once. With 5 bases removed from V and 8 bases from J, the gap between germline ends came to 16 bases. The germline CDR1 and CDR2 sequences are MDHEN and SYDVKM. The CDR3 extends over 15 amino acids. Clinical symptoms, serum thyroxine, TRAb, thyroid ultrasound and orbital computed tomography informed diagnoses. Broader study findings: By a 13 V-J model, ophthalmopathy was set apart from stable hyperthyroidism.

The chain joins TRBV28 to TRBJ1-6; a possible D gene is TRBD1 (5 bases). The sample was blood. The TCR originated in a woman aged 45-65 years with Graves' hyperthyroidism. The CDR3 here is CASSPWGGGDSPLHF. CDR3 bases: TGTGCCAGCAGTCCATGGGGGGGAGGTGATTCACCCCTCCACTTT.